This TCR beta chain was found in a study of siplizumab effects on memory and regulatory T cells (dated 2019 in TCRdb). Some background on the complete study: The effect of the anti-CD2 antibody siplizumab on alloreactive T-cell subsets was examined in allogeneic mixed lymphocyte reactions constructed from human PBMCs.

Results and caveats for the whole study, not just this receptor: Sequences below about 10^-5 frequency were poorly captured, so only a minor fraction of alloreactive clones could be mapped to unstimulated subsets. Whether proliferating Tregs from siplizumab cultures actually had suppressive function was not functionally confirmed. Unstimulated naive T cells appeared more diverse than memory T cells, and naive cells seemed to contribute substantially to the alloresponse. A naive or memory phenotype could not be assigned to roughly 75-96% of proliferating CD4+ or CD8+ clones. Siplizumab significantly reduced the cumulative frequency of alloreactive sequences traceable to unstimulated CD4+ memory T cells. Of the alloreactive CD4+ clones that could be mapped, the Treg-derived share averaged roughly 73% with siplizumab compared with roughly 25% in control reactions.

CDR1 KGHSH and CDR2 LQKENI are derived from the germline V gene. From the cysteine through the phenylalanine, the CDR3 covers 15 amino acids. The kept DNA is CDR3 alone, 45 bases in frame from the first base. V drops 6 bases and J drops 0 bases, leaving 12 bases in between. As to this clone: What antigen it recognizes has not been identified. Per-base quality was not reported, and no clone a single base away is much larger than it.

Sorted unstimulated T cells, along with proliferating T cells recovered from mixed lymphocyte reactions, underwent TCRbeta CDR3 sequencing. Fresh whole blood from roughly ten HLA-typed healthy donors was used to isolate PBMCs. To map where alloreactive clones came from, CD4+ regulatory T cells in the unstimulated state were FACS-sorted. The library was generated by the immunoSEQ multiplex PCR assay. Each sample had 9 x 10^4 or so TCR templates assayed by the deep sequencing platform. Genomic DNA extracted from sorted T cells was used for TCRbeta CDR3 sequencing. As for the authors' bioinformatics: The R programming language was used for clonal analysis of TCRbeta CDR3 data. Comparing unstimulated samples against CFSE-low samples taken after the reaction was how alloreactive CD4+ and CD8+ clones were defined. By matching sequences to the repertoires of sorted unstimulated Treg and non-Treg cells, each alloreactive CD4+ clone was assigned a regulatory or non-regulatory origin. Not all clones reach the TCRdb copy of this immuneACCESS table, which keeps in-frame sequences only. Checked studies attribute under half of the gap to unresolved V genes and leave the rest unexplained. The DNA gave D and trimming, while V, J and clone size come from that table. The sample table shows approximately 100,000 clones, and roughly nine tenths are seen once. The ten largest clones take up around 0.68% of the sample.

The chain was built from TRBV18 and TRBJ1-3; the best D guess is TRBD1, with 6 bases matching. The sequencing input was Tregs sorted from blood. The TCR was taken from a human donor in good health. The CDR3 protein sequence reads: CASSPGQLSGNTIYF. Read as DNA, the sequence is TGTGCCAGCTCTCCTGGACAGCTCTCTGGAAACACCATATATTTT. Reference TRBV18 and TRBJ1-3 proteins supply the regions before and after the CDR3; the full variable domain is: NAGVMQNPRHLVRRRGQEARLRCSPMKGHSHVYWYRQLPEEGLKFMVYLQKENIIDESGMPKERFSAEFPKEGPSILRIQQVVRGDSAAYFCASSPGQLSGNTIYFGEGSWLTVV.